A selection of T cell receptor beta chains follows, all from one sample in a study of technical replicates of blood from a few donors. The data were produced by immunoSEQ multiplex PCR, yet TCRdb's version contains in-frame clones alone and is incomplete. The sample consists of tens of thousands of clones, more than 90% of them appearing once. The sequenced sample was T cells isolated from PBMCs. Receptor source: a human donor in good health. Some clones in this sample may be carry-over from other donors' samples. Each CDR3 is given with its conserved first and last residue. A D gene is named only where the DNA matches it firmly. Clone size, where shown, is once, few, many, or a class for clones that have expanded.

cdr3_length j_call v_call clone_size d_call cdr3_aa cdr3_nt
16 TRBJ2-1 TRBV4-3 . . CASSQFNGPSYNEQFF TGCGCCAGCAGCCAATTTAACGGTCCCTCCTACAATGAGCAGTTCTTC
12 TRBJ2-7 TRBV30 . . CAWSVGRGRQYF TGTGCCTGGAGTGTCGGACGGGGAAGGCAGTACTTC
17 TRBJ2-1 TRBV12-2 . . CASRLERGQPGYNEQFF TGTGCAAGTCGCTTAGAGCGGGGCCAACCCGGCTACAATGAGCAGTTCTTC
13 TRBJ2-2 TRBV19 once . CATPGEETGELFF TGTGCCACCCCGGGAGAGGAGACCGGGGAGCTGTTTTTT
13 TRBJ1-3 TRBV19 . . CASTPHRVDTIYF TGTGCCAGTACCCCCCACCGGGTAGACACCATATATTTT
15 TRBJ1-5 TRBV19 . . CALDRPPKSNQPQHF TGTGCTCTTGACAGGCCACCTAAGAGCAATCAGCCCCAGCATTTT
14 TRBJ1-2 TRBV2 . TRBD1 CASSELTGAYGYTF TGTGCCAGCAGTGAGCTTACAGGGGCCTATGGCTACACCTTC
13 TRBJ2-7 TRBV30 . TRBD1 CAWSRDRAYEQYF TGTGCCTGGAGCCGGGACAGAGCCTACGAGCAGTACTTC
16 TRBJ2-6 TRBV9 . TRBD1 CASRYDRERGANVLTF TGTGCCAGCAGATACGACAGGGAACGTGGGGCCAACGTCCTGACTTTC
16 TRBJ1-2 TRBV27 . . CASSLLAGVSDYGYTF TGTGCCAGCAGCCTACTGGCGGGGGTTAGCGACTATGGCTACACCTTC
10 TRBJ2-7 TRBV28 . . CASSRYEQYF TGTGCCAGCAGCCGCTACGAGCAGTACTTC
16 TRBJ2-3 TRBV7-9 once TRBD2 CASSPRTSAGTDTQYF TGTGCCAGCAGCCCAAGGACTAGCGCAGGGACCGATACGCAGTATTTT
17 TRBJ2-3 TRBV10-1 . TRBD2 CASSHGTSGRATDTQYF TGCGCCAGCAGCCACGGGACTAGCGGGAGGGCCACGGATACGCAGTATTTT
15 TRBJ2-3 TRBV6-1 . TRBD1 CASSEEGQGTDTQYF TGTGCCAGCAGTGAAGAGGGACAGGGAACAGATACGCAGTATTTT
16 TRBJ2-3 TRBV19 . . CASSPRDSVSTDTQYF TGTGCCAGTAGTCCCCGGGACTCGGTCAGCACAGATACGCAGTATTTT
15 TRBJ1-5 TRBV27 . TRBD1 CASSFGQGGNQPQHF TGTGCCAGCAGTTTCGGACAGGGCGGCAATCAGCCCCAGCATTTT
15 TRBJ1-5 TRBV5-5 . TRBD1 CASSLEGQGIQPQHF TGTGCCAGCAGCTTGGAGGGACAGGGGATTCAGCCCCAGCATTTT
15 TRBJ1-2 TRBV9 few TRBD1 CASSVGTGSNYGYTF TGTGCCAGCAGCGTCGGGACAGGGTCTAACTATGGCTACACCTTC
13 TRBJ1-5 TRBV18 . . CASSDRGNQPQHF TGTGCCAGCTCCGATAGGGGAAATCAGCCCCAGCATTTT
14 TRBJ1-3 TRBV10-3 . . CAITDNFSGNTIYF TGTGCCATCACTGACAACTTCTCTGGAAACACCATATATTTT
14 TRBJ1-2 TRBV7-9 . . CASSTDIGSYGYTF TGTGCCAGCAGCACCGACATCGGTAGCTATGGCTACACCTTC
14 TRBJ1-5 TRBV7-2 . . CASSLDTTYQPQHF TGTGCCAGCAGCTTGGACACCACTTATCAGCCCCAGCATTTT
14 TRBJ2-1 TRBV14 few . CASSQAYYRGEQFF TGTGCCAGCAGCCAAGCCTACTACCGGGGTGAGCAGTTCTTC
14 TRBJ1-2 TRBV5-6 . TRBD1 CASSFGQGKVGYTF TGTGCCAGCAGCTTTGGACAGGGGAAAGTTGGCTACACCTTC
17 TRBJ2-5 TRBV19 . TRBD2 CASSIGGLAGLGETQYF TGTGCCAGTAGTATAGGAGGACTAGCAGGGTTGGGGGAGACCCAGTACTTC
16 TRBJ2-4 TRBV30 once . CAWSAATPDRQNIQYF TGTGCCTGGAGTGCTGCGACTCCCGACAGGCAAAACATTCAGTACTTC
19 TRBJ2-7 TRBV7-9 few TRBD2 CASSGFRTSASLSSYEQYF TGTGCCAGCAGCGGCTTCAGGACTAGCGCGTCGTTAAGCTCCTACGAGCAGTACTTC
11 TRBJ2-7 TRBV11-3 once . CASSLGDEQYF TGTGCCAGCAGCTTAGGAGACGAGCAGTACTTC
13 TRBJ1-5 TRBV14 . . CASSQGGDQPQHF TGTGCCAGCAGCCAAGGGGGAGATCAGCCCCAGCATTTT
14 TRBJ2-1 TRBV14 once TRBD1 CASSLGTGHNEQFF TGTGCCAGCAGCCTTGGGACAGGGCACAATGAGCAGTTCTTC
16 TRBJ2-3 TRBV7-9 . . CASSLVASLTRSTQYF TGTGCCAGCAGCTTAGTGGCTAGCCTGACCCGAAGTACGCAGTATTTT
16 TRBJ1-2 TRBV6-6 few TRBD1 CASSYVVTGISDGYTF TGTGCCAGCAGTTACGTAGTGACAGGGATAAGCGATGGCTACACCTTC
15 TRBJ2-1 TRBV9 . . CASSPNLGPYNEQFF TGTGCCAGCAGCCCAAATCTTGGGCCTTACAATGAGCAGTTCTTC
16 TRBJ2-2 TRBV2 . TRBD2 CASSDLSAGGTGELFF TGTGCCAGCAGTGATTTATCGGCGGGAGGAACCGGGGAGCTGTTTTTT
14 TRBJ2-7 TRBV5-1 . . CASSWRASSNEQYF TGCGCCAGCAGCTGGAGGGCCTCATCCAACGAGCAGTACTTC
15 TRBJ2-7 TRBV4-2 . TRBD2 CASSQFSGSSYEQYF TGTGCCAGCAGCCAATTCAGCGGGAGCTCCTACGAGCAGTACTTC
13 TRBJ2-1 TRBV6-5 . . CASSYQSGVEQFF TGTGCCAGCAGTTACCAGTCAGGGGTAGAGCAGTTCTTC
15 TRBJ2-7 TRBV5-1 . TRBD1 CASSSTGTGGREQYF TGCGCCAGCAGCAGTACCGGGACAGGGGGCCGCGAGCAGTACTTC
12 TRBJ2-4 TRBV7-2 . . CASSLTTDIQYF TGTGCCAGCAGCTTAACCACGGACATTCAGTACTTC
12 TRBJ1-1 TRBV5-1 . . CASSLDGLEAFF TGCGCCAGCAGCTTGGACGGTTTGGAAGCTTTCTTT
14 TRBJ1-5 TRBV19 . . CASSYREGNQPQHF TGTGCCAGTAGTTACAGGGAGGGTAATCAGCCCCAGCATTTT
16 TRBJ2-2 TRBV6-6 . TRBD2 CASRRGRASSTGELFF TGTGCCAGCAGGCGCGGGAGGGCCTCTTCGACCGGGGAGCTGTTTTTT
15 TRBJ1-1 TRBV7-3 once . CASSPIAGSGTEAFF TGTGCCAGCAGCCCCATCGCGGGATCGGGGACTGAAGCTTTCTTT
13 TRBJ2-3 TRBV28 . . CASSTGNTDTQYF TGTGCCAGCAGTACAGGGAACACAGATACGCAGTATTTT
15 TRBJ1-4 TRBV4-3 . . CASSQELVPNEKLFF TGCGCCAGCAGCCAAGAACTGGTACCTAATGAAAAACTGTTTTTT
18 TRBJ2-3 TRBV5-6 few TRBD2 CASSLRRLAGRVADTQYF TGTGCCAGCAGCTTGAGGAGACTAGCGGGGAGGGTTGCAGATACGCAGTATTTT
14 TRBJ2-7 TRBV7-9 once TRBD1 CASSLGDRGSEQYF TGTGCCAGCAGCTTAGGCGACAGGGGTAGCGAGCAGTACTTC
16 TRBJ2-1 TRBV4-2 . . CASSQNIAVRGNEQFF TGTGCCAGCAGCCAAAATATAGCGGTTCGTGGCAATGAGCAGTTCTTC
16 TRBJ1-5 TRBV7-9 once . CASSPFQTGRNQPQHF TGTGCCAGCAGCCCTTTCCAGACAGGTAGAAATCAGCCCCAGCATTTT
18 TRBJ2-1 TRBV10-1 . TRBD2 CASSGLGLAGGERNEQFF TGCGCCAGCAGTGGATTGGGACTAGCGGGAGGGGAAAGGAATGAGCAGTTCTTC
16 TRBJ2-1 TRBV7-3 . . CASSSELRGGWGEQFF TGTGCCAGCAGTTCTGAACTCCGGGGAGGATGGGGTGAGCAGTTCTTC
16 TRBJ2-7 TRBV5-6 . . CASSLIGQSRTYEQYF TGTGCCAGCAGCTTAATCGGACAGTCCCGGACCTACGAGCAGTACTTC
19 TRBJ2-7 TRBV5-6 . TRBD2 CASSLLVTSGRGPVGEQYF TGTGCCAGCAGCTTGTTGGTGACTAGCGGGAGGGGTCCTGTTGGCGAGCAGTACTTC
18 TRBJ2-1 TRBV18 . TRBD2 CASSPHVLAGRGYNEQFF TGTGCCAGCTCACCCCATGTACTAGCGGGACGGGGATACAATGAGCAGTTCTTC
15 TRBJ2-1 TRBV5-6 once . CASSLAKSSYNEQFF TGTGCCAGCAGCTTGGCTAAAAGCTCCTACAATGAGCAGTTCTTC
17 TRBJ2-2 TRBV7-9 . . CASSSATGNSYTGELFF TGTGCCAGCAGCTCGGCCACAGGGAATTCGTACACCGGGGAGCTGTTTTTT
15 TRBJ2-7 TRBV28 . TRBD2 CASREGLANTYEQYF TGTGCCAGCAGGGAGGGACTAGCGAATACCTACGAGCAGTACTTC
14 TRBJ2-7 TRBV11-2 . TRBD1 CASRGQGGSYEQYF TGTGCCAGCAGGGGACAGGGGGGCTCCTACGAGCAGTACTTC
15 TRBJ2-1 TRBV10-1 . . CASGEVLEPDNEQFF TGCGCCAGCGGGGAGGTCCTCGAACCTGACAATGAGCAGTTCTTC
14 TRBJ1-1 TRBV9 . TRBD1 CASSFRDRDTEAFF TGTGCCAGCAGCTTTCGGGACAGGGATACTGAAGCTTTCTTT